This TCR beta chain was recovered during a study of CXCR3-negative and CXCR3-positive naive CD8 T cells. Concerning this clonotype itself: The target antigen is unknown.

Findings and limits, study-wide: Whereas both naive subsets had comparably high diversity, memory CD8+ cells had much lower diversity. Relative to CXCR3-negative naive cells, CXCR3-positive naive cells had more hydrophobic TRB CDR3s.

This CDR3 spans 17 amino acids. Per germline, CDR1 MGHRA and CDR2 YSYEKL. It was by 5' RACE with UMI labels that the TRB cDNA libraries were prepared. TCRdb re-called the 5' RACE reads; one entry per CDR3 protein, DNA not given. The record lists 6,900 or so distinct CDR3 sequences, of which the ten most abundant hold 1.3%. What was sequenced was naive CXCR3+ CD8+ T cells from blood. Noted subset: CD45RO-CCR7+CD27+CD95- naive CD8+ T cells expressing CXCR3 (TNR3+). The chain carries TRBV4-1 and TRBJ2-3. The receptor comes from a human donor in good health. Some clones in this sample may be carry-over from other donors' samples. The chain's CDR3 is CASSQPLDGPSTDTQYF.